The clone carrying this TCR beta chain was recorded many times. Its specificity is not known. The sample belongs to a study of cytomegalovirus exposure and HLA in healthy donors. On the study more broadly: The 90 to 150 validation repertoires matched the roughly 670 first-cohort repertoires in platform, a later analysis reported. Study observations and caveats: Later, an analysis found that TCR clusters from the first cohort tended to co-occur in the 120 or so validation repertoires.

V was clipped by 3 bases and J by 0 bases; unmatched bases: 10. The germline V gene has CDR1 LNHDA and CDR2 SQIVND (reference sequence). The CDR3 extends over 17 amino acids. Separate from the roughly 730-subject first cohort, the approximately 120-subject validation cohort was the one that the donors belonged to. Sequencing used immunoSEQ multiplex PCR; TCRdb keeps in-frame clones, though not all of them. The profile shows about 160,000 clones, about 82% of them singletons. The sample consisted of PBMCs. The chain carries TRBV19 and TRBJ2-7, with TRBD1 identical over 8 bases. The source of this sequence is a man aged 25 to 45 in good health and CMV-seropositive. Written as DNA, the CDR3 is TGTGCCAGTAGTATGGGGGTCGGGACAGGACCCTCCTACGAGCAGTACTTC. It yields the protein CASSMGVGTGPSYEQYF.